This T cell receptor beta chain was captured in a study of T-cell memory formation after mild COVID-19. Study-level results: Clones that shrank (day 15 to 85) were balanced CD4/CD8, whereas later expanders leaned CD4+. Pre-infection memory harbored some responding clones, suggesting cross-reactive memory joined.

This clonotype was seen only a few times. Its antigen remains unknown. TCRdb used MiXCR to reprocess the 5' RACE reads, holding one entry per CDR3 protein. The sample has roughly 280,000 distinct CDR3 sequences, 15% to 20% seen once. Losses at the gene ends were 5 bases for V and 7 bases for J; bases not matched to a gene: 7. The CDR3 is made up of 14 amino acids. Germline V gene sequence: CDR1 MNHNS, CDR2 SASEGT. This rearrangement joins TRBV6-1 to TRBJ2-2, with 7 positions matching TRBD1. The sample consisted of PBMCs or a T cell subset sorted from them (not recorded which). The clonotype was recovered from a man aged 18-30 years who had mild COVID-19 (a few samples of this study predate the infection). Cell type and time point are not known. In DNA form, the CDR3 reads TGTGCCAGCAGTCCACAGGGGCCCAGCGGGGAGCTGTTTTTT. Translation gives CASSPQGPSGELFF.